This T cell receptor (beta chain) was found in a study of cytomegalovirus exposure and HLA in healthy donors. Overall study findings and caveats: Previously analyzed data showed that most TCR beta V segments were productive at a frequency of about 90% or about 30%. The study listed approximately 170 cytomegalovirus-associated TCR beta chains.

The PCR used 60 Vbeta and 13 Jbeta primers. Libraries were prepared by immunoSEQ multiplex PCR; TCRdb keeps only in-frame clonotypes and omits some of them. Of under 200,000 clones in the sample, roughly 85% were seen once. CDR1 is MNHNS and CDR2 is SASEGT in the germline V gene. The CDR3 spans 16 residues. J lost 7 bases, V lost 3 bases, and 12 bases had no gene match. With regard to this clone: Antigen specificity is unknown.

The sample comprised PBMCs. This sequence originates from a middle-aged woman in good health and CMV-seronegative. This sequence joins TRBV6-1 and TRBJ1-5; 7 bases align to TRBD1. CDR3 residues: CASSDPSRRGQQPQHF. The CDR3 coding sequence is TGTGCCAGCAGTGATCCCTCCCGTAGGGGGCAACAGCCCCAGCATTTT.